Listed below are T cell receptor beta chains from one sample, sequenced in a study of T cells after yellow fever vaccination. One entry per CDR3 protein, called by TCRdb with MiXCR from the 5' RACE reads. The profile shows hundreds of thousands of distinct CDR3 sequences, about 17% of them singletons. The material sequenced was PBMCs, taken before the yellow fever booster vaccination. The receptor set was obtained from a man younger than 35 who received the YFV17D yellow fever vaccine. Each CDR3 is given with its conserved first and last residue. The D gene is left open where the match is weak. Clone size appears in some rows only: once, few, many, or a class for an expanded clone.

D	V	size	J	CDR3	DNA
.	TRBV7-6	few	TRBJ1-6	CASSLGPGVSNSPLHF	TGTGCCAGCAGCTTAGGTCCGGGGGTCAGTAATTCACCCCTCCACTTT
TRBD2	TRBV10-3	.	TRBJ2-5	CAISQGSGGALETQYF	TGTGCCATCAGTCAGGGTAGCGGGGGGGCCTTAGAGACCCAGTACTTC
TRBD2	TRBV12-3/TRBV12-4	many	TRBJ2-3	CASSWTSGTDTQYF	TGTGCCAGCAGCTGGACTAGCGGCACAGATACGCAGTATTTT
.	TRBV5-5	.	TRBJ2-1	CASSLVQGSYNEQFF	TGTGCCAGCAGCTTGGTACAGGGCTCCTACAATGAGCAGTTCTTC
.	TRBV19	once	TRBJ1-5	CATSAGGRNQPQHF	TGTGCCACTAGTGCCGGGGGCCGCAATCAGCCCCAGCATTTT
.	TRBV20-1	.	TRBJ2-1	CSARDPRRGGSEQFF	TGCAGTGCTAGAGATCCCCGGCGGGGCGGGTCTGAGCAGTTCTTC
TRBD1	TRBV18	many	TRBJ2-2	CASSPWTGEGELFF	TGTGCCAGCTCACCGTGGACAGGGGAAGGGGAGCTGTTTTTT
.	TRBV4-1	few	TRBJ2-1	CASSQHDGYNEQFF	TGCGCCAGCAGCCAGCATGATGGCTACAATGAGCAGTTCTTC
.	TRBV4-3	few	TRBJ2-3	CASSQSVGLAFTDTQYF	TGCGCCAGCAGCCAATCGGTAGGGCTAGCTTTCACAGATACGCAGTATTTT
TRBD1	TRBV6-2/TRBV6-3	.	TRBJ1-2	CASSKDRGHGQGQGYGYTF	TGTGCCAGCAGCAAGGATCGGGGTCACGGTCAGGGACAGGGATATGGCTACACCTTC
.	TRBV10-3	few	TRBJ1-1	CAISEGVGTEAFF	TGTGCCATCAGTGAAGGGGTAGGCACTGAAGCTTTCTTT
.	TRBV6-6	.	TRBJ2-2	CASSLRKGLNTGELFF	TGTGCCAGCAGCCTCCGGAAGGGCTTGAACACCGGGGAGCTGTTTTTT
.	TRBV15	.	TRBJ2-4	CATSAREGKDLAMLAKNIQYF	TGTGCCACCAGCGCCCGAGAGGGGAAGGATTTGGCGATGCTAGCCAAAAACATTCAGTACTTC
.	TRBV7-3	.	TRBJ1-1	CASSLRPGVTEAFF	TGTGCCAGCAGCTTACGTCCAGGGGTCACTGAAGCTTTCTTT
TRBD1	TRBV2	few	TRBJ2-4	CASSATGVKNIQYF	TGTGCCAGCAGTGCAACAGGGGTCAAAAACATTCAGTACTTC
TRBD2	TRBV7-2	few	TRBJ2-5	CASSLSSSGGQETQYF	TGTGCCAGCAGCTTAAGTTCTAGCGGCGGCCAAGAGACCCAGTACTTC
.	TRBV13	.	TRBJ2-7	CASSLARQQYF	TGTGCCAGCAGCTTAGCACGCCAGCAGTACTTC
.	TRBV7-8	.	TRBJ1-2	CASSLEVGRTDGYTF	TGTGCCAGCAGCTTAGAGGTGGGCCGGACGGATGGCTACACCTTC
TRBD1	TRBV29-1	few	TRBJ2-6	CTPGTGTSGANVLTF	TGCACCCCCGGGACAGGGACCTCTGGGGCCAACGTCCTGACTTTC
.	TRBV4-1	.	TRBJ2-7	CASSQFRTGPRQYF	TGCGCCAGCAGCCAATTCCGTACGGGACCTCGGCAGTACTTC
TRBD1	TRBV7-2	.	TRBJ1-6	CASSLRTGQGNSPLHF	TGTGCCAGCAGCCTGCGCACGGGACAGGGGAATTCACCCCTCCACTTT
.	TRBV20-1	.	TRBJ2-1	CSARRPRTEQFF	TGCAGTGCTAGGCGCCCCAGGACTGAGCAGTTCTTC
.	TRBV18	few	TRBJ1-2	CASSPEGLRGSHGYTF	TGTGCCAGCTCACCCGAGGGACTCCGGGGGAGTCATGGCTACACCTTC
.	TRBV20-1	.	TRBJ2-3	CSARDFVRGSTDTQYF	TGCAGTGCTAGAGATTTCGTCCGGGGGAGCACAGATACGCAGTATTTT
TRBD1	TRBV7-6	few	TRBJ2-7	CASSPRDDRAEQYF	TGTGCCAGCAGCCCCCGCGACGACAGGGCCGAGCAGTACTTC
TRBD1	TRBV30	few	TRBJ2-5	CAWSRQGVETQYF	TGTGCCTGGAGCCGACAGGGGGTAGAGACCCAGTACTTC
.	TRBV12-3/TRBV12-4	.	TRBJ1-5	CASTISGNQPQHF	TGTGCCAGCACCATATCCGGCAATCAGCCCCAGCATTTT
TRBD1	TRBV4-3	many	TRBJ1-5	CASSQDWTGGQPQHF	TGCGCCAGCAGCCAAGACTGGACAGGGGGGCAGCCCCAGCATTTT
.	TRBV18	.	TRBJ2-3	CASSTSRAPTDTQYF	TGTGCCAGCTCAACGTCCAGGGCCCCCACAGATACGCAGTATTTT
.	TRBV4-2	.	TRBJ2-2	CASSQKGAQGIGELFF	TGTGCCAGCAGCCAAAAAGGGGCTCAGGGAATTGGGGAGCTGTTTTTT
.	TRBV7-9	.	TRBJ1-1	CASFQGAGTEAFF	TGTGCCAGCTTCCAGGGCGCGGGCACTGAAGCTTTCTTT
.	TRBV7-2	.	TRBJ2-2	CASSFVVDRTGELFF	TGTGCCAGCAGCTTTGTTGTAGACAGGACCGGGGAGCTTTTTTTT
TRBD1	TRBV5-1	.	TRBJ1-1	CASSSDPGGTEAFF	TGCGCCAGCAGCTCCGACCCAGGGGGCACTGAAGCTTTCTTT
.	TRBV12-3/TRBV12-4	few	TRBJ2-3	CASSLASHTDTQYF	TGTGCCAGCAGTCTAGCGAGCCACACAGATACGCAGTATTTT
.	TRBV6-5	.	TRBJ1-1	CASSYGPSTEAFF	TGTGCCAGCAGTTACGGTCCGAGTACTGAAGCTTTCTTT
.	TRBV19	.	TRBJ1-2	CASSSRAVRGYTF	TGTGCCAGTAGTTCCAGGGCTGTTCGTGGCTACACCTTC
TRBD2	TRBV7-9	.	TRBJ2-1	CASRPTYSGGGDEQFF	TGTGCCAGCAGACCGACTTATAGCGGGGGAGGCGATGAGCAGTTCTTC
.	TRBV12-3/TRBV12-4	few	TRBJ1-1	CASSSRADEAFF	TGTGCCAGCAGTTCCCGGGCCGATGAAGCTTTCTTT
.	TRBV28	.	TRBJ2-5	CAISSRDTGETQYF	TGTGCCATCAGTTCCCGGGATACGGGGGAGACCCAGTACTTC
.	TRBV18	few	TRBJ1-2	CASSPGGHYGYTF	TGTGCCAGCTCACCTGGGGGGCACTATGGCTACACCTTC